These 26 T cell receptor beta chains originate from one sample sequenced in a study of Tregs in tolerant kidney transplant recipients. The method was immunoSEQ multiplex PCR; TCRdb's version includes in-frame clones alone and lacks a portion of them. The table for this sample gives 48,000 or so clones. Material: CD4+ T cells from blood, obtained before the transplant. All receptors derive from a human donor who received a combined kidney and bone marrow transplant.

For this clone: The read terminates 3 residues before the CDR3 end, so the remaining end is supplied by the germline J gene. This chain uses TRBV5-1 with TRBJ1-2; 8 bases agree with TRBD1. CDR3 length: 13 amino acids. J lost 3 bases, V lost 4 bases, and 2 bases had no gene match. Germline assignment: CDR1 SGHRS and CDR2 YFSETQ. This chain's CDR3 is CASSPQGDYGYTF. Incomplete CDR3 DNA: TGCGCCAGCAGCCCACAGGGGGACTATGGC.

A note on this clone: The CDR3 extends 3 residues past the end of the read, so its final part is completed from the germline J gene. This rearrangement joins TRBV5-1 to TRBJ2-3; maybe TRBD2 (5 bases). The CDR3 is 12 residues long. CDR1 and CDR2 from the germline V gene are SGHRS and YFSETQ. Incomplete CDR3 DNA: TGCGCCAGCAGCTTCCAAGAGGGCACG. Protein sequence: CASSFQEGT. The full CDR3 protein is CASSFQEGTQYF.

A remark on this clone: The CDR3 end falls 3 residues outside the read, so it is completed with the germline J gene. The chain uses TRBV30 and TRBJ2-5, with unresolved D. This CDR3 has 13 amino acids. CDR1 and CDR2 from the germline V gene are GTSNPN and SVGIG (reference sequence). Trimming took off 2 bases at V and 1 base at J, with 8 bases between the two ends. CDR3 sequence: CAWSKGSQETQYF. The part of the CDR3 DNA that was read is TGTGCCTGGAGTAAAGGGTCCCAAGAGACC.

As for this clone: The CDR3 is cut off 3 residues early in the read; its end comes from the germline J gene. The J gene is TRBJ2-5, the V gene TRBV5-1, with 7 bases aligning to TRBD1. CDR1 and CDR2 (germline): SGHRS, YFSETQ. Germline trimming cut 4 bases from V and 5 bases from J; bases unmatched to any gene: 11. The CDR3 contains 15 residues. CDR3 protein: CASSPTTGFRETQYF. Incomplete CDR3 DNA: TGCGCCAGCAGCCCAACGACAGGGTTTAGGGAGACC. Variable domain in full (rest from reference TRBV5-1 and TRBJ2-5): KAGVTQTPRYLIKTRGQQVTLSCSPISGHRSVSWYQQTPGQGLQFLFEYFSETQRNKGNFPGRFSGRQFSNSRSEMNVSTLELGDSALYLCASSPTTGFRETQYFGPGTRLLVL.

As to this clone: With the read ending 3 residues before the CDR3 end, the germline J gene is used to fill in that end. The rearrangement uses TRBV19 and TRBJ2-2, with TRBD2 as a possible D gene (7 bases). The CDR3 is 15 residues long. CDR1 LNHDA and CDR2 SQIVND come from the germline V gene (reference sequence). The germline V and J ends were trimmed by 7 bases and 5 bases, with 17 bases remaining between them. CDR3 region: CASTNRGGLTGELFF. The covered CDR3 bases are TGTGCCAGTACCAATAGGGGGGGTTTGACCGGGGAG.

Incomplete CDR3 DNA: TGTGCCAGCCGGGAGGCTAGCGGGATCGTCAATGAG. This translates into CASREASGIVNE. The complete CDR3 protein is CASREASGIVNEQFF. The V gene is TRBV2, the J gene TRBJ2-1, with 9 bases fitting TRBD2. The CDR3 end is not reached by the read, which stops 3 residues before it; the germline J gene fills it in. There are 15 residues in the CDR3. Trimming at V came to 8 bases and at J to 6 bases, leaving 11 bases not matched to a gene. The germline V gene encodes CDR1 SNHLY and CDR2 FYNNEI.

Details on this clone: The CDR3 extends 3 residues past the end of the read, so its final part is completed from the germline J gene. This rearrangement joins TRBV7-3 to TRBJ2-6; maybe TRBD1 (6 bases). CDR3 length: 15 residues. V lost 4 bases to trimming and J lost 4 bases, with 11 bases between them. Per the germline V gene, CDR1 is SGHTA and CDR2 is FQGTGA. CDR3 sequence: CASSSTGLGANVLTF. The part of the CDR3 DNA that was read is TGTGCCAGCAGCTCTACAGGGCTCGGGGCCAACGTC.

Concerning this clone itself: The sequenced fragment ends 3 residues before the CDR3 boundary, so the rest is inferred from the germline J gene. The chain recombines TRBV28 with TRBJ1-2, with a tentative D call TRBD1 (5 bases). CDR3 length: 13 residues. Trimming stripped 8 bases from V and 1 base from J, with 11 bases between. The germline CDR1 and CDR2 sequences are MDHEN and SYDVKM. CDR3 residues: CASGGGSNYGYTF. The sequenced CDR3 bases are TGTGCCAGCGGCGGGGGGAGTAACTATGGC.

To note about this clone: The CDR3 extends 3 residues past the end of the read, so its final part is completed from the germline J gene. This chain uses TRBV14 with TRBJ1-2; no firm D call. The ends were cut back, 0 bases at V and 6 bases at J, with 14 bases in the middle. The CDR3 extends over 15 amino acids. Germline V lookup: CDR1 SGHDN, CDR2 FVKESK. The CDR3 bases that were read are TGTGCCAGCAGCCAAGATATGACACCCAGCCATGGC. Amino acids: CASSQDMTPSHG. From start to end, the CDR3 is CASSQDMTPSHGYTF.

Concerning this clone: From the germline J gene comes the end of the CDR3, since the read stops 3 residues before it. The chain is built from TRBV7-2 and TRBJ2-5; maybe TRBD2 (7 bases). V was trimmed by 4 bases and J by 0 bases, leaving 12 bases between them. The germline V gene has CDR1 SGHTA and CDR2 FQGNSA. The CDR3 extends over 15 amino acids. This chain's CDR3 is CASSYQGGDQETQYF. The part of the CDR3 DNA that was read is TGTGCCAGCAGCTACCAAGGGGGGGACCAAGAGACC.

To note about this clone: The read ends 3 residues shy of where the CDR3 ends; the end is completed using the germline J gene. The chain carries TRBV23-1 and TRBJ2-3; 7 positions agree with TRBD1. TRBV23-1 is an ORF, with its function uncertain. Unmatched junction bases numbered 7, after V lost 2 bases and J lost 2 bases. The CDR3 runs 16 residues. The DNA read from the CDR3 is TGCGCCAGCAGTCAACATATCACAGGGGACACAGATACG. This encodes CASSQHITGDTDT. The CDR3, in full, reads CASSQHITGDTDTQYF.

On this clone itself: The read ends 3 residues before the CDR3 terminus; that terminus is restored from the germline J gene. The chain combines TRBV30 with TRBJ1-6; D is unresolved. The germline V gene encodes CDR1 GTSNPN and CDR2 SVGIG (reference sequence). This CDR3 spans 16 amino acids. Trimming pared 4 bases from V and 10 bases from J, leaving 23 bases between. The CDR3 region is CAWKTTGRADLSPLHF. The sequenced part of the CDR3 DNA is TGTGCCTGGAAAACGACGGGGAGGGCAGACTTATCACCC.

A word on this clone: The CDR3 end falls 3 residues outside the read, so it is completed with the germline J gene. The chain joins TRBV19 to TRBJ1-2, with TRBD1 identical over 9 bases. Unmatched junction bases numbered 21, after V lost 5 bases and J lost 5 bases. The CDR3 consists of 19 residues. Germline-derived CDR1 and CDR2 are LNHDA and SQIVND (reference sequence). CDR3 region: CASSYYTGTGPASLYGYTF. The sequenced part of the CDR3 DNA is TGTGCCAGTAGTTATTACACCGGGACAGGGCCCGCCTCGCTTTATGGC.

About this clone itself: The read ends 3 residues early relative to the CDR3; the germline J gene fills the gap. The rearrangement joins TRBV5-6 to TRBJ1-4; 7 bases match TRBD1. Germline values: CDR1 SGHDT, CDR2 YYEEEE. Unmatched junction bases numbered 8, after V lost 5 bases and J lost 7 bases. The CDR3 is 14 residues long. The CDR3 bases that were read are TGTGCCAGCAGTTTGCAGGGGGTCGGTGAAAAA. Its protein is CASSLQGVGEK. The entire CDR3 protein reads CASSLQGVGEKLFF.

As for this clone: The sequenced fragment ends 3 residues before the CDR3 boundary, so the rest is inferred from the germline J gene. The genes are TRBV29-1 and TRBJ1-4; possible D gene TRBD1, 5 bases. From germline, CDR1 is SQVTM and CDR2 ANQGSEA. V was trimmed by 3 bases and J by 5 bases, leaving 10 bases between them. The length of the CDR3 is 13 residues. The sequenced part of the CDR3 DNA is TGCAGCGTTGATACAGGTCTAAATGAAAAA. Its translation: CSVDTGLNEK. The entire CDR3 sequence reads CSVDTGLNEKLFF.

The CDR3 protein is CASSPGLANTGELFF. CDR3 DNA, as far as it was read: TGTGCCAGCTCGCCGGGACTAGCGAACACCGGGGAG. The chain combines TRBV2 with TRBJ2-2; 8 nucleotides agree with TRBD2. The read stops 3 residues short of the end of the CDR3; the missing end is completed from the germline J gene. After removal of 8 bases from V and 0 bases from J, the junction contained 5 bases not matched to a gene. Germline V lookup: CDR1 SNHLY, CDR2 FYNNEI. The CDR3 is 15 residues long. The full variable domain, in which reference TRBV2 and TRBJ2-2 provide the parts outside the CDR3, is EPEVTQTPSHQVTQMGQEVILRCVPISNHLYFYWYRQILGQKVEFLVSFYNNEISEKSEIFDDQFSVERPDGSNFTLKIRSTKLEDSAMYFCASSPGLANTGELFFGEGSRLTVL.

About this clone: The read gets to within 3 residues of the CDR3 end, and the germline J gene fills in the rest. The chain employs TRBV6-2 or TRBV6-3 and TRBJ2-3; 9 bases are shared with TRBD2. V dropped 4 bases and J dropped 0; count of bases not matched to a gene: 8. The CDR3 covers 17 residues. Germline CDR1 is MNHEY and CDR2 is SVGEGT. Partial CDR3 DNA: TGTGCCAGCAGTTTCATTAGCGGGAGACTTAGCACAGATACG. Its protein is CASSFISGRLSTDT. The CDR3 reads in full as CASSFISGRLSTDTQYF.

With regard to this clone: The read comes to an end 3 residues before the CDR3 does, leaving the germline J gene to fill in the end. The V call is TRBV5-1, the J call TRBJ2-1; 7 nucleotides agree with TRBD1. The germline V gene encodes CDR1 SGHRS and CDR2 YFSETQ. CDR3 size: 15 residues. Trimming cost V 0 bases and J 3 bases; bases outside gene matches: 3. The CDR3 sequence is CASSLASGGYNEQFF. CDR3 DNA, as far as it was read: TGCGCCAGCAGCTTGGCTTCAGGGGGCTACAATGAG.

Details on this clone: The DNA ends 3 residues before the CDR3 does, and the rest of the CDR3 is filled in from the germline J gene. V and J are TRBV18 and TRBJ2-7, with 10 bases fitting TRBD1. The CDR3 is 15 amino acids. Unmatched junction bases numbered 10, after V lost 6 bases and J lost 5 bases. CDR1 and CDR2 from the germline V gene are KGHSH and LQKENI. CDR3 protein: CASSHEGTGVHEQYF. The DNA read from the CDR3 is TGTGCCAGCTCTCACGAAGGGACAGGGGTCCACGAG.

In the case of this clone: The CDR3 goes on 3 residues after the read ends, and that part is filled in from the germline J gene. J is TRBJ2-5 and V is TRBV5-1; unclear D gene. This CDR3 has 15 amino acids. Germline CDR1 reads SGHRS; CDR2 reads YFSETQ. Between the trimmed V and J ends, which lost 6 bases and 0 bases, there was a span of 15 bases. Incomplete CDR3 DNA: TGCGCCAGCATGGAGCGCGGAACCCACCAAGAGACC. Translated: CASMERGTHQET. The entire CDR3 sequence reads CASMERGTHQETQYF.

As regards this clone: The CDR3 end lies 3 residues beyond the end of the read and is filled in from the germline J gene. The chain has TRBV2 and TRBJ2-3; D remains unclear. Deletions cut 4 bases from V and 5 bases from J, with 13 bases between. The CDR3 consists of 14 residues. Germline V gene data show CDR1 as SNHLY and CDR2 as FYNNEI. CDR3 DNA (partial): TGTGCCAGCAGTGGGAGTCTAGTCTTAGATACG. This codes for CASSGSLVLDT. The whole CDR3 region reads CASSGSLVLDTQYF.

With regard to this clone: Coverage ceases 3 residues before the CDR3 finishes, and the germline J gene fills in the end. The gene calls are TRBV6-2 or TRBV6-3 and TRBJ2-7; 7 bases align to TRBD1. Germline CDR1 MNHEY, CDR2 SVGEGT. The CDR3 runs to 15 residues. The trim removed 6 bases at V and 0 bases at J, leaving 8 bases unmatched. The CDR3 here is CASRTDREFSYEQYF. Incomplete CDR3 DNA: TGTGCCAGCAGAACAGACAGGGAGTTCTCCTACGAG.

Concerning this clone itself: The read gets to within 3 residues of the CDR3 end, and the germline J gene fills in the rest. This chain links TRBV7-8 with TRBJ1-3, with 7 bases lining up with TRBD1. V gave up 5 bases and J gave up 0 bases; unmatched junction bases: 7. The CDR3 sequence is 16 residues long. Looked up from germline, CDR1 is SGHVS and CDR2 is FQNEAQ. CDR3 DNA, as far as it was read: TGTGCCAGCAGCCCGCGACAGGGACTCTCTGGAAACACC. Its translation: CASSPRQGLSGNT. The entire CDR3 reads CASSPRQGLSGNTIYF.

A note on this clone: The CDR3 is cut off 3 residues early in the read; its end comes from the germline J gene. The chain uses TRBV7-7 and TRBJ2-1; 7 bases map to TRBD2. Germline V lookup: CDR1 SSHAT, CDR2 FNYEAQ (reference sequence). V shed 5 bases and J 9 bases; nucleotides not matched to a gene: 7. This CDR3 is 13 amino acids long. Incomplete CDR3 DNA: TGTGCCAGCAGCCCCGATAGCGGGCGTGAG. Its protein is CASSPDSGRE. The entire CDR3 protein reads CASSPDSGREQFF.

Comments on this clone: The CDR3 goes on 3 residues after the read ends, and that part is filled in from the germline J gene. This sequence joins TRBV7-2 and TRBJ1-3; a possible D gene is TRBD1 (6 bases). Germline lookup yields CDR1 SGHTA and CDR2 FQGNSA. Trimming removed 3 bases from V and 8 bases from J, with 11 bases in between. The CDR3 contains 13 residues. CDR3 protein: CASSFSEGDTIYF. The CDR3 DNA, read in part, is TGTGCCAGCAGCTTCAGCGAGGGGGACACC. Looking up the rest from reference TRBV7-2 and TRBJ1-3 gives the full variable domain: GAGVSQSPSNKVTEKGKDVELRCDPISGHTALYWYRQSLGQGLEFLIYFQGNSAPDKSGLPSDRFSAERTGGSVSTLTIQRTQQEDSAVYLCASSFSEGDTIYFGEGSWLTVV.

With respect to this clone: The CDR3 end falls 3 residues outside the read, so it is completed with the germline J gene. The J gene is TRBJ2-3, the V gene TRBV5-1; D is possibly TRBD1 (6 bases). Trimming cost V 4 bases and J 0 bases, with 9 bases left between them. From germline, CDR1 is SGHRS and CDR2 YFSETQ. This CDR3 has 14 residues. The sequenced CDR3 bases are TGCGCCAGCAGCCCAGGGGAGAGCACAGATACG. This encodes CASSPGESTDT. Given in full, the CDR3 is CASSPGESTDTQYF.